A selection of T cell receptor beta chains follows, all from one sample in a study of blood T cell repertoires in COVID-19. Clones were read by immunoSEQ multiplex PCR, and TCRdb kept only the in-frame ones, dropping some. The table has a few hundred thousand clones, more than 65% seen once. The material sequenced was PBMCs or T cells enriched from blood (not recorded which). These receptors came from a man aged 45-60 years who had recovered from COVID-19. Both conserved end residues are trimmed from each CDR3.

v_call,j_call,cdr3_aa
TRBV13,TRBJ2-7,ASSPGTGTSGSYEQY
TRBV19,TRBJ2-7,ASRRAGGSYEQY
TRBV9,TRBJ1-1,ASSVNPQGLTEAF
TRBV7-3,TRBJ1-1,ASSPGTGSTEAF
TRBV5-1,TRBJ2-5,ASSLGLQGSETQY
TRBV6-2/TRBV6-3,TRBJ2-7,ASSYSSSGRAGSYEQY
TRBV16,TRBJ2-7,ASSQWDRGRDEQY
TRBV7-2,TRBJ2-1,ASSLARLAGGDEQF
TRBV13,TRBJ2-7,ASILRVLAGGRCEQY
TRBV11-2,TRBJ2-1,ASSPRAPQQF
TRBV5-1,TRBJ2-2,ASSRQGYTGELF
TRBV28,TRBJ2-1,ASRESGRGTEQF
TRBV9,TRBJ1-1,ASSARAENTEAF
TRBV27,TRBJ1-2,ASSAGTRTGYT
TRBV5-6,TRBJ2-3,ASSLGGAYPGGTQY
TRBV4-1,TRBJ2-1,ASTFTTSGRNPEQF
TRBV9,TRBJ1-2,ASSVVDSFGYT
TRBV5-8,TRBJ1-2,ASSPTTDYGYT
TRBV9,TRBJ2-1,ASSAERQGSNEQF
TRBV11-3,TRBJ1-2,ASSLRAGGEYGYT
TRBV6-2/TRBV6-3,TRBJ1-2,ASSLDSNYGYT
TRBV7-8,TRBJ1-5,ASSFGGPERQPQH
TRBV9,TRBJ2-3,ASSVPGDGGTDTQY
TRBV10-2,TRBJ2-7,ASQFGSPYEQY
TRBV14,TRBJ2-3,ASTAGFGDTQY